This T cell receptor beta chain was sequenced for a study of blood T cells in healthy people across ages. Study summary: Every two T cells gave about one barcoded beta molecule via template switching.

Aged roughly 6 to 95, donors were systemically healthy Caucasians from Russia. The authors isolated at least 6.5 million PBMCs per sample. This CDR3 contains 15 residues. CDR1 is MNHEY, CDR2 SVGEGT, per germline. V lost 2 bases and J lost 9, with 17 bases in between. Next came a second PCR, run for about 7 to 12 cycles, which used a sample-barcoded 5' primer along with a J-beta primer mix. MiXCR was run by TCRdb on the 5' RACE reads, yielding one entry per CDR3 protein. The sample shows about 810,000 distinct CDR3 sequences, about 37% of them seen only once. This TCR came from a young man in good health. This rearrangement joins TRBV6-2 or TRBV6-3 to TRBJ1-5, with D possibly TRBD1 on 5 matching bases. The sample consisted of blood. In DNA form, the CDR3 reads TGTGCCAGCAGTTACCGAGTGGGGGTGGGCCGGCCCCAGCATTTT. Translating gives CASSYRVGVGRPQHF.